This T cell receptor (beta chain) originates from a study of blood T cell repertoires in COVID-19. Study background: Sites in the United States, Italy and Spain provided acute and convalescent COVID-19 samples. PBMCs, B-cell-depleted T cells, or T cells were the source of the cDNA or gDNA that made up the material.

Germline V CDR1 and CDR2: SGHRS, YFSETQ. With 5 bases removed from V and 0 bases from J, the gap between germline ends came to 6 bases. The CDR3 has 13 residues. As handled by the study authors: For nucleated cells, counts were estimated from reference gene primer amplification. Generated by immunoSEQ multiplex PCR, the TCRdb table keeps only in-frame clones and is missing some. V and J calls and clone size are copied from that table; D and trimming were computed from the DNA. The sample lists under 200,000 clones; around 74% were seen once. The V call is TRBV5-1, the J call TRBJ1-3; D not resolved. This receptor was taken from a woman of 80 years or more with acute or convalescent COVID-19. Sequenced sample: peripheral blood. CDR3 protein: CASRTFSGNTIYF. The CDR3 nucleotides are TGCGCCAGCAGAACATTCTCTGGAAACACCATATATTTT.